The 22 T cell receptor beta chains presented below share a single source sample, sequenced in a study of CD8+CD57+ T cells in acquired aplastic anemia. For sequencing, patients were chosen who had shown expansion of CD8+CD57+ cells by flow cytometry. TCR beta VDJ and CDR3 were profiled, and genomic DNA was the template. TCRdb re-analysed the reads in MiXCR, keeping a single row per CDR3 protein. The repertoire holds 120,000 or so distinct CDR3 sequences, with over 30% as singletons. The specimen sequenced was sorted CD4+, CD8+, or CD8+CD57+ T cells (not recorded which) from PBMCs. The receptors stem from a human donor with aplastic anemia.

This clonotype showed up many times. The J gene is TRBJ1-1, the V gene TRBV10-2; 8 bases match TRBD1. The CDR3 consists of 13 residues. Trimming at V came to 8 bases and at J to 4 bases, leaving 6 bases not matched to a gene. CDR1 WSHSY and CDR2 SAAADI come from the germline V gene. The CDR3 DNA sequence: TGCGCCAGCGGAACCACAGGGGGCACTGAAGCTTTCTTT. Protein sequence: CASGTTGGTEAFF.

The CDR3 protein is CASSAETGGSETQYF. The CDR3 coding sequence is TGTGCCAGCAGTGCGGAGACAGGGGGTTCGGAGACCCAGTACTTC. This chain connects TRBV12-3 or TRBV12-4 to TRBJ2-5, with 9 bases lining up with TRBD1. The junction had 9 bases not matched to a gene; V was cut back by 5 bases and J by 5 bases. This CDR3 has 15 residues.

This clonotype is categorized as medium-sized. The chain combines TRBV19 with TRBJ2-5; maybe TRBD2 (5 bases). The CDR3 extends over 11 amino acids. V lost 9 bases to trimming and J lost 5 bases, with 10 bases between them. Per germline, CDR1 LNHDA and CDR2 SQIVND (reference sequence). The CDR3 loop is CASSEGETQYF. The CDR3, as DNA: TGTGCCAGCAGTGAGGGTGAGACCCAGTACTTC.

This clonotype has more than one count but fewer than ten. The junction and the germline gene differ at one end; a read error may be behind it. The chain has TRBV10-3 and TRBJ2-3; 7 positions match TRBD2. Germline V gives CDR1 ENHRY, CDR2 SYGVKD. This CDR3 is 16 amino acids long. The CDR3 nucleotides read TGTGCCAGCAGTGAGTTTGTGGCGGGGGACACAGATACGCAGTATTTT. It encodes CASSEFVAGDTDTQYF.

Points on this clonotype: This clone may be a read error of a much larger clone one base away. This CDR3 is missing its conserved last phenylalanine or tryptophan, likely due to a read error. J is TRBJ1-1 and V is TRBV5-4, with unresolved D. With 2 bases removed from V and 2 bases from J, the gap between germline ends came to 4 bases. CDR3 length equals 12 residues. Germline values: CDR1 SGHNT, CDR2 YYREEE (reference sequence). CDR3 sequence reads: CASSLRNTEAFL. As DNA, the CDR3 is TGTGCCAGCAGCTTACGAAACACTGAAGCTTTCCTT.

This clonotype was counted between two and nine times. The chain carries TRBV24-1 and TRBJ2-5; no firm D call. The CDR3 runs 14 residues. Germline lookup yields CDR1 KGHDR and CDR2 SFDVKD. The V end was cut by 2 bases, the J end by 4 bases, with 10 bases between. The CDR3 DNA reads as TGTGCCACCAGTGATTATCCAGAGACAGAGACCCAGTACTTC. This encodes CATSDYPETETQYF.

This chain joins TRBV15 and TRBJ1-1; D may be TRBD1 (5 bases). Germline loops: CDR1 LNHNV, CDR2 YYDKDF (reference sequence). Trimming removed 0 bases at V and 3 bases at J, with 11 bases between. The CDR3 is made up of 15 amino acids. This chain's CDR3 is CATSREGGRDTEAFF. CDR3 nucleotides: TGTGCCACCAGCAGAGAGGGGGGACGGGACACTGAAGCTTTCTTT.

This clonotype was seen at least ten times. The chain joins TRBV6-5 to TRBJ1-5, with 8 positions matching TRBD1. The CDR3 is 15 residues long. V lost 3 bases, J lost 11 bases, and 12 bases stayed unmatched. Germline V CDR1 and CDR2: MNHEY, SVGAGI. The CDR3 sequence is CASSYSGQGGMAQHF. The CDR3 bases are TGTGCCAGCAGTTATTCCGGACAGGGCGGAATGGCCCAGCATTTT.

To note about this clonotype: A much larger clone lies one base from this, so it may be a read error. V gene TRBV5-6 combines with J gene TRBJ2-5, with unresolved D. This CDR3 contains 11 residues. V was pared by 1 base and J by 5 bases, with 3 bases between. Germline loops: CDR1 SGHDT, CDR2 YYEEEE. For the CDR3, the DNA is TGTGCCAGCAGCTTGATGGAGACCCAGTACTTC. This gives the protein CASSLMETQYF.

The rearrangement uses TRBV15 and TRBJ1-6; D may be TRBD1 (5 bases). Germline-derived CDR1 and CDR2 are LNHNV and YYDKDF (reference sequence). Trimming stripped 1 base from V and 7 bases from J, with 11 bases between. This CDR3 has 15 residues. The CDR3 DNA reads as TGTGCCACCAGCAGAGGAGGGGCGGGGAATTCACCCCTCCACTTT. Translated, it gives CATSRGGAGNSPLHF.

The sample holds many counts of this clonotype. This rearrangement joins TRBV19 to TRBJ1-4; D ambiguous. The CDR3 consists of 14 residues. Germline loops: CDR1 LNHDA, CDR2 SQIVND (reference sequence). V was shortened by 1 base and J by 2 bases, with 5 bases between the two germline ends. Written as DNA, the CDR3 is TGTGCCAGTAGTATAGGGACGACTAATGAAAAACTGTTTTTT. It is translated as CASSIGTTNEKLFF. Full variable domain (rest looked up from reference TRBV19 and TRBJ1-4): DGGITQSPKYLFRKEGQNVTLSCEQNLNHDAMYWYRQDPGQGLRLIYYSQIVNDFQKGDIAEGYSVSREKKESFPLTVTSAQKNPTAFYLCASSIGTTNEKLFFGSGTQLSVL.

The chain uses TRBV15 and TRBJ2-7; the D gene is possibly TRBD2 (6 bases). V was trimmed by 3 bases and J by 4 bases, leaving 16 bases between them. CDR1 is LNHNV, CDR2 YYDKDF, per germline (reference sequence). This CDR3 is 15 amino acids long. CDR3 sequence (DNA): TGTGCCACCAGCAGCTTCCTCGGTGGAGGGTACGAGCAGTACTTC. This sequence encodes CATSSFLGGGYEQYF. Based on the CDR3 plus reference TRBV15 and TRBJ2-7, the full variable domain is DAMVIQNPRYQVTQFGKPVTLSCSQTLNHNVMYWYQQKSSQAPKLLFHYYDKDFNNEADTPDNFQSRRPNTSFCFLDIRSPGLGDTAMYLCATSSFLGGGYEQYFGPGTRLTVT.

This clonotype was counted ten times or more. V and J are TRBV2 and TRBJ1-3, with D unresolved. The CDR3 has 14 residues. Trimming took off 7 bases at V and 0 bases at J, with 10 bases between the two ends. CDR1 and CDR2 (germline): SNHLY, FYNNEI. CDR3 sequence reads: CASKVAASGNTIYF. The CDR3 nucleotides are TGTGCCAGCAAGGTAGCGGCCTCTGGAAACACCATATATTTT. Together with reference TRBV2 and TRBJ1-3, the CDR3 gives the full variable domain: EPEVTQTPSHQVTQMGQEVILRCVPISNHLYFYWYRQILGQKVEFLVSFYNNEISEKSEIFDDQFSVERPDGSNFTLKIRSTKLEDSAMYFCASKVAASGNTIYFGEGSWLTVV.

This clonotype showed up just a few times. The genes are TRBV5-6 and TRBJ1-1, with D perhaps matching TRBD1 (5 bases). This CDR3 is built from 16 residues. V shed 0 bases and J shed 5 bases, with 17 bases lying between them. The V gene's germline CDR1 is SGHDT and CDR2 YYEEEE. This CDR3 reads CASSLAGWVGGTEAFF. CDR3 in DNA: TGTGCCAGCAGCTTGGCCGGGTGGGTGGGGGGAACTGAAGCTTTCTTT.

The table lists this clonotype with a count of one. CDR3 coding DNA: TGTGCCAGCAGTGCGGCGGAACACAATGAGCAGTTCTTC. Protein product: CASSAAEHNEQFF. V gene TRBV6-4 combines with J gene TRBJ2-1, with unresolved D. The CDR3 runs 13 residues. The germline V gene encodes CDR1 MRHNA and CDR2 SNTAGT. Trimming took off 4 bases at V and 5 bases at J, with 9 bases between the two ends.

This clonotype was found once. The rearrangement uses TRBV10-3 and TRBJ2-5; 7 nucleotides align to TRBD2. This CDR3 region has 15 residues. The germline CDR1 and CDR2 sequences are ENHRY and SYGVKD. Germline trimming cut 4 bases from V and 5 bases from J; bases unmatched to any gene: 10. The CDR3 reads CAISASLPGGETQYF. The CDR3 DNA sequence: TGTGCCATCAGTGCGAGCCTCCCCGGGGGGGAGACCCAGTACTTC.

The chain links TRBV19 to TRBJ1-6; 7 nucleotides align to TRBD1. After removal of 5 bases from V and 3 bases from J, the junction contained 4 bases not matched to a gene. Germline V lookup: CDR1 LNHDA, CDR2 SQIVND (reference sequence). There are 15 residues in the CDR3. The CDR3 protein is CASSWDSNYNSPLHF. The CDR3 nucleotides read TGTGCCAGTAGTTGGGACAGTAACTATAATTCACCCCTCCACTTT.

In this sample, this clonotype turned up many times. The chain uses TRBV7-2 and TRBJ1-1, with D possibly being TRBD1 (5 bases). CDR3 size: 14 residues. Germline lookup yields CDR1 SGHTA and CDR2 FQGNSA. V lost 3 bases and J 4 bases, leaving 12 bases between the germline ends. DNA of the CDR3: TGTGCCAGCAGCTTCCGCGGGGGTCCCACTGAAGCTTTCTTT. Translation: CASSFRGGPTEAFF.

This clonotype was recorded at least ten times. This chain links TRBV2 with TRBJ1-1, with 8 bases fitting TRBD1. This CDR3 is 13 amino acids long. Germline CDR1 SNHLY, CDR2 FYNNEI. Losses at the gene ends were 3 bases for V and 8 bases for J; bases not matched to a gene: 5. CDR3 loop: CASSDYRGTEAFF. CDR3 nucleotides: TGTGCCAGCAGTGACTACAGGGGGACCGAAGCTTTCTTT.

This clonotype was counted at least ten times. The rearrangement uses TRBV7-8 and TRBJ2-3; 7 bases agree with TRBD2. J gave up 6 bases and V 5 bases, and 8 bases lay outside the gene matches. The CDR3 totals 14 residues. The V gene's germline CDR1 is SGHVS and CDR2 FQNEAQ. For the CDR3, the DNA is TGTGCCAGCAGCCCTCGACTAGCTTCCGATACGCAGTATTTT. This translates into CASSPRLASDTQYF.

The genes are TRBV5-8 and TRBJ1-1, with D possibly matching TRBD1 (5 bases). The CDR3 is made up of 14 amino acids. Trimming stripped 7 bases from V and 0 bases from J, with 13 bases between. Germline loops: CDR1 SGHTS, CDR2 YDEGEE. CDR3 region: CASLTGRLNTEAFF. The CDR3, as DNA: TGTGCCAGCTTAACGGGACGGCTGAACACTGAAGCTTTCTTT.

This clonotype was counted ten times or more. The chain links TRBV4-1 to TRBJ1-2, with TRBD1 matching over 9 bases. Unmatched junction bases numbered 11, after V lost 4 bases and J lost 2 bases. Germline V gene lookup returns CDR1 MGHRA and CDR2 YSYEKL. The CDR3 is 17 amino acids. The CDR3 DNA is TGCGCCAGCAGCCTAACAGGGGGCCAAAGTCGAAACTATGGCTACACCTTC. Amino acid sequence: CASSLTGGQSRNYGYTF.